The 27 T cell receptor beta chains below were found in one sample sequenced in a study of blood T cell repertoires in COVID-19. Measured with immunoSEQ multiplex PCR; TCRdb has only the in-frame clones, and not every one. Of fewer than 300,000 clones listed, roughly four fifths were seen once; the top ten hold about a sixth. Source material: peripheral blood. The receptors come from a person aged 65-85 years with COVID-19, enrolled during active disease.

This clone was seen a handful of times. The genes are TRBV27 and TRBJ2-2; TRBD2 matches 9 bases. CDR1 is MNHEY and CDR2 is SMNVEV in the germline V gene (reference sequence). V was pared by 6 bases and J by 8 bases, with 7 bases of the junction left unmatched. This CDR3 is built from 14 residues. CDR3 sequence: CASSAGGLGGELFF. In DNA, the CDR3 is TGTGCCAGCAGCGCGGGAGGGCTTGGGGGGGAGCTGTTTTTT.

V gene TRBV19 combines with J gene TRBJ1-2; D might be TRBD1 (6 bases). There are 13 residues in the CDR3. V lost 9 bases to trimming and J lost 3 bases, with 14 bases between them. Germline lookup yields CDR1 LNHDA and CDR2 SQIVND (reference sequence). Here the CDR3 DNA reads TGTGCCAGCGTTACCAGGGGCGACTATGGCTACACCTTC. Protein: CASVTRGDYGYTF.

This clone was seen a handful of times. This chain uses TRBV5-1 with TRBJ2-7; 9 positions match TRBD1. The V segment lost 0 bases and the J segment 1 base; nucleotides outside the gene matches: 5. Germline assignment: CDR1 SGHRS and CDR2 YFSETQ. The CDR3 is 16 residues long. The CDR3 here is CASSLAEDRGSYEQYF. The CDR3 DNA reads TGCGCCAGCAGCTTGGCTGAGGACAGGGGTTCCTACGAGCAGTACTTC. The variable domain in full, with the rest retrieved from reference TRBV5-1 and TRBJ2-7, is KAGVTQTPRYLIKTRGQQVTLSCSPISGHRSVSWYQQTPGQGLQFLFEYFSETQRNKGNFPGRFSGRQFSNSRSEMNVSTLELGDSALYLCASSLAEDRGSYEQYFGPGTRLTVT.

This rearrangement joins TRBV7-2 to TRBJ2-1, with 12 bases aligning to TRBD2. The germline V gene encodes CDR1 SGHTA and CDR2 FQGNSA. This CDR3 has 17 amino acids. The junction had 11 bases not matched to a gene; V was cut back by 5 bases and J by 6 bases. CDR3 sequence: CASSLSPTSGGPNEQFF. As DNA, the CDR3 is TGTGCCAGCAGCCTCTCCCCGACTAGCGGGGGTCCCAATGAGCAGTTCTTC. Combining the CDR3 with reference TRBV7-2 and TRBJ2-1 gives the whole variable domain GAGVSQSPSNKVTEKGKDVELRCDPISGHTALYWYRQSLGQGLEFLIYFQGNSAPDKSGLPSDRFSAERTGGSVSTLTIQRTQQEDSAVYLCASSLSPTSGGPNEQFFGPGTRLTVL.

The sample holds one count of this clone. This rearrangement joins TRBV5-5 to TRBJ1-2; TRBD1 matches 9 bases. The germline V gene has CDR1 SGHKS and CDR2 YYEKEE (reference sequence). J was trimmed by 5 bases and V by 1 base; bases with no gene match: 3. The CDR3 is made up of 14 amino acids. This chain's CDR3 is CASSLSGQGYGYTF. CDR3 in DNA: TGTGCCAGCAGCTTGTCGGGACAGGGATATGGCTACACCTTC.

CDR3 amino acids: CASSIPGTSVTQYF. For the CDR3, the DNA is TGTGCCAGCAGCATCCCAGGGACTAGCGTCACGCAGTATTTT. The chain uses TRBV11-1 and TRBJ2-3; 10 bases are a match to TRBD2. The CDR3 is 14 amino acids. The germline CDR1 and CDR2 sequences are SGHAT and FQDESV (reference sequence). V lost 5 bases to trimming and J lost 9 bases; unmatched junction nucleotides: 8.

The rearrangement links TRBV15 to TRBJ1-1; 8 nucleotides match TRBD1. The trim removed 3 bases at V and 5 bases at J, leaving 8 bases unmatched. Germline V gives CDR1 LNHNV, CDR2 YYDKDF (reference sequence). The CDR3 totals 15 residues. CDR3 DNA: TGTGCCACCAGCAGGCACGGACAGGGCGAGACTGAAGCTTTCTTT. Translated, it gives CATSRHGQGETEAFF.

The chain combines TRBV4-1 with TRBJ1-6; D is uncertain. Between the trimmed V and J ends, which lost 7 bases and 8 bases, there was a span of 21 bases. This CDR3 has 16 residues. Germline CDR1 MGHRA, CDR2 YSYEKL. The CDR3 sequence: CASTTSPAARDSPLHF. CDR3 DNA: TGCGCCAGCACTACATCGCCGGCGGCCCGGGATTCACCCCTCCACTTT.

The J gene is TRBJ2-1, the V gene TRBV2; tentative D call: TRBD2 (6 bases). The CDR3 extends over 13 amino acids. Germline loops: CDR1 SNHLY, CDR2 FYNNEI. V was clipped by 10 bases and J by 5 bases, with 15 bases between them. CDR3 coding DNA: TGTGCCACCTTTGGAGGGGTTGACAATGAGCAGTTCTTC. It codes for CATFGGVDNEQFF.

The V call is TRBV4-3, the J call TRBJ1-2; unclear D gene. V shed 0 bases and J shed 5 bases, with 13 bases lying between them. CDR3 length: 15 amino acids. The germline CDR1 and CDR2 sequences are LGHNA and YSLEER. The CDR3, as DNA: TGCGCCAGCAGCCAAGAGGGCGAACGCGAGTATGGCTACACCTTC. Its protein product is CASSQEGEREYGYTF.

This clone showed up just a few times. CDR3 protein: CASSLGGPGEAFF. CDR3 sequence (DNA): TGTGCCAGCAGTTTGGGGGGTCCCGGTGAAGCTTTCTTT. The gene calls are TRBV12-3 or TRBV12-4 and TRBJ1-1; weak D call: TRBD1 (5 bases). The CDR3 sequence is 13 residues long. The V end lost 3 bases, the J end lost 7 bases, and 12 bases lay between the germline ends.

CDR3: CASSQDSRGRRDTQYF. In nucleotides, the CDR3 is TGTGCCAGCAGCCAAGATAGCAGGGGGCGCCGAGATACGCAGTATTTT. The V call is TRBV3-1 (or the pseudogene TRBV3-2), the J call TRBJ2-3; 8 bases fit TRBD1. Germline V gives CDR1 LGHDT, CDR2 YNNKEL (reference sequence). The CDR3 extends over 16 amino acids. V lost 0 bases to trimming and J lost 5 bases; unmatched junction nucleotides: 7.

The V call is TRBV27, the J call TRBJ2-2; perhaps TRBD1 as D (6 bases). The CDR3 runs 15 residues. The V gene's germline CDR1 is MNHEY and CDR2 SMNVEV (reference sequence). CDR3: CATQRDTTLNGELFF. DNA for the CDR3: TGTGCAACCCAACGGGACACGACCCTGAACGGGGAGCTGTTTTTT.

The CDR3 reads CASSLSSGTEEEAFF. In DNA form, the CDR3 reads TGTGCCAGCAGCTTATCCTCCGGGACAGAAGAAGAAGCTTTCTTT. The chain carries TRBV7-9 and TRBJ1-1; 7 positions agree with TRBD1. Germline CDR1 SEHNR, CDR2 FQNEAQ (reference sequence). V lost 2 bases and J lost 8; bases outside the gene matches: 11. The CDR3 extends over 15 amino acids.

V is TRBV5-1 and J is TRBJ2-1; 7 bases are a match to TRBD1. In germline, CDR1 is SGHRS, CDR2 YFSETQ. The junction had 11 bases not matched to a gene; V was cut back by 4 bases and J by 7 bases. The CDR3 sequence is 15 residues long. The CDR3 loop reads CASSRGQAEGNEQFF. CDR3 DNA sequence: TGCGCCAGCAGCCGTGGACAGGCTGAGGGGAATGAGCAGTTCTTC.

A remark on this clone: This same CDR3 is encoded by further DNA sequences in the sample. V usage is TRBV4-1 and J usage is TRBJ1-1; no clear D. V was pared by 1 base and J by 1 base, with 7 bases between. The CDR3 runs 14 residues. Germline lookup yields CDR1 MGHRA and CDR2 YSYEKL. This chain's CDR3 is CASSQVGGNTEAFF. The CDR3 coding sequence is TGCGCCAGCAGCCAAGTAGGAGGGAACACTGAAGCTTTCTTT.

The J gene is TRBJ1-2, the V gene TRBV7-2; 8 bases are a match to TRBD1. This CDR3 has 16 residues. V was pared by 5 bases and J by 5 bases, with 13 bases of the junction left unmatched. The V gene's germline CDR1 is SGHTA and CDR2 FQGNSA. The CDR3 region has the DNA TGTGCCAGCAGCGCAAACCGGGACAGGACACTATATGGCTACACCTTC. It yields the protein CASSANRDRTLYGYTF.

The chain has TRBV28 and TRBJ1-2; unclear D gene. There are 14 residues in the CDR3. V shed 5 bases and J shed 3 bases, with 13 bases lying between them. Germline V gene lookup returns CDR1 MDHEN and CDR2 SYDVKM. This CDR3 reads CASSTPGSHYGYTF. CDR3 coding DNA: TGTGCCAGCAGTACCCCGGGATCACACTATGGCTACACCTTC.

V and J are TRBV3-1 (or the pseudogene TRBV3-2) and TRBJ2-5, with D hard to call. Trimming took 1 base from V and 1 from J, leaving 13 bases between them. The CDR3 has 16 residues. Germline CDR1 LGHDT, CDR2 YNNKEL (reference sequence). The CDR3 protein is CASSQGAGISQETQYF. CDR3 DNA: TGTGCCAGCAGCCAAGGGGCAGGCATATCCCAAGAGACCCAGTACTTC.

CDR3 bases: TGTGCCAGCAGCTTTGTTATGGGGCCAAACACCATATATTTT. As protein: CASSFVMGPNTIYF. V and J are TRBV7-9 and TRBJ1-3; possibly TRBD1 for D (5 bases). This CDR3 comprises 14 residues. The germline V gene has CDR1 SEHNR and CDR2 FQNEAQ (reference sequence). V lost 3 bases and J lost 6, with 12 bases in between.

The chain carries TRBV5-5 and TRBJ1-5; the match to TRBD1 covers 8 bases. CDR1 is SGHKS, CDR2 YYEKEE, per germline (reference sequence). This CDR3 comprises 14 residues. V lost 2 bases and J lost 10; bases outside the gene matches: 8. CDR3 DNA sequence: TGTGCCAGCAGCTTCGGGACAGGATCTTATCCCCAGCATTTT. It codes for CASSFGTGSYPQHF.

V and J are TRBV9 and TRBJ1-2; the D is unclear. Germline CDR1 and CDR2: SGDLS and YYNGEE. Deletions cut 4 bases from V and 8 bases from J, with 12 bases between. This CDR3 contains 12 residues. CDR3: CASSPHQVGYTF. Here the CDR3 DNA reads TGTGCCAGCAGCCCCCACCAGGTCGGCTACACCTTC. The full variable domain, in which reference TRBV9 and TRBJ1-2 provide the parts outside the CDR3, is DSGVTQTPKHLITATGQRVTLRCSPRSGDLSVYWYQQSLDQGLQFLIQYYNGEERAKGNILERFSAQQFPDLHSELNLSSLELGDSALYFCASSPHQVGYTFGSGTRLTVV.

V gene TRBV7-9 combines with J gene TRBJ2-1, with 7 bases matching TRBD2. Germline assignment: CDR1 SEHNR and CDR2 FQNEAQ (reference sequence). The CDR3 extends over 15 amino acids. The trim removed 5 bases at V and 5 bases at J, leaving 9 bases unmatched. CDR3 in DNA: TGTGCCAGCAGCAATAAGGCGGGAGTAAACAATGAGCAGTTCTTC. It yields the protein CASSNKAGVNNEQFF.

The chain joins TRBV28 to TRBJ1-5; 7 positions match TRBD1. The germline V gene has CDR1 MDHEN and CDR2 SYDVKM. V was pared by 4 bases and J by 4 bases, with 13 bases of the junction left unmatched. The CDR3 has 17 amino acids. CDR3 in DNA: TGTGCCAGCAGTTCGATACCCTGGACAGGAACAAATCAGCCCCAGCATTTT. Translating it yields CASSSIPWTGTNQPQHF.

The chain employs TRBV28 and TRBJ2-1; 12 bases are shared with TRBD2. CDR3 length: 15 residues. Germline V gene data show CDR1 as MDHEN and CDR2 as SYDVKM. V gave up 5 bases and J gave up 11 bases; unmatched junction bases: 10. The CDR3 region is CASSTRTSGTLQQFF. CDR3 sequence (DNA): TGTGCCAGCAGTACCCGGACTAGCGGGACACTACAGCAGTTCTTC.

The chain joins TRBV7-2 to TRBJ1-2, with no clear D. The CDR3 covers 13 residues. Germline V CDR1 and CDR2: SGHTA, FQGNSA. Trimming took 6 bases from V and 2 from J, leaving 10 bases between them. As DNA, the CDR3 is TGTGCCAGCAGTTATATAACAAACTATGGCTACACCTTC. Translation gives CASSYITNYGYTF.

This clone occurred a few times. The rearrangement uses TRBV18 and TRBJ1-5, with D unresolved. This CDR3 contains 14 residues. Trimming took 5 bases from V and 11 from J, leaving 19 bases between them. Germline assignment: CDR1 KGHSH and CDR2 LQKENI. The CDR3 spells CASSADSGVESQHF. CDR3 nucleotide sequence: TGTGCCAGCTCAGCAGACTCCGGGGTCGAGTCCCAGCATTTT.